Below are 32 T cell receptor beta chains sequenced from a single sample in a study of T cell changes during pregnancy in multiple sclerosis (dated by TCRdb to between 2019 and 2020). The library was prepared using the immunoSEQ multiplex PCR assay. Here the immuneACCESS table is served through TCRdb, limited to in-frame sequences with V and J called. Missing clones are a known gap in these copies; in checked studies unresolved V genes cover under half, and the rest lacks a known reason. This sample is represented by 65,000 to 85,000 clones; around 89% of them were singletons. The ten largest clones represent around 0.96% of the sample. The specimen was peripheral blood, collected in the first trimester of pregnancy. All receptors derive from a female donor in good health, enrolled as a control in a pregnancy study.

This clone occurred once. The J gene is TRBJ1-4, the V gene TRBV6-1; D may be TRBD1 (5 bases). The CDR3 totals 15 residues. Trimming pared 1 base from V and 9 bases from J, leaving 15 bases between. CDR1 MNHNS and CDR2 SASEGT come from the germline V gene. In DNA form, the CDR3 reads TGTGCCAGCAGTGAAGACTTCCTAGGGGCCCAAAAACTGTTTTTT. Translation gives CASSEDFLGAQKLFF.

This chain uses TRBV7-2 with TRBJ2-1, with 12 bases fitting TRBD2. After removal of 0 bases from V and 2 bases from J, the junction contained 5 bases not matched to a gene. This CDR3 region has 18 residues. CDR1 SGHTA and CDR2 FQGNSA come from the germline V gene. CDR3 amino acids: CASSLALAGGLAYNEQFF. DNA for the CDR3: TGTGCCAGCAGCTTAGCACTAGCGGGAGGTCTAGCCTACAATGAGCAGTTCTTC.

The V and J genes are TRBV6-1 and TRBJ1-6; no clear D gene. The germline gives CDR1 MNHNS, CDR2 SASEGT. The CDR3 consists of 17 residues. V lost 1 base, J lost 0 bases, and 10 bases lay in between. CDR3 sequence: CASSEGRASSYNSPLHF. The CDR3 DNA is TGTGCCAGCAGTGAAGGGAGAGCCAGCTCCTATAATTCACCCCTCCACTTT.

The gene calls are TRBV6-5 and TRBJ2-7, with 10 positions matching TRBD1. The germline gives CDR1 MNHEY, CDR2 SVGAGI. The CDR3 is made up of 14 amino acids. Germline trimming cut 2 bases from V and 6 bases from J; bases unmatched to any gene: 4. DNA for the CDR3: TGTGCCAGCAGTTACAGGGACAGGGGCTCCGAGCAGTACTTC. It encodes CASSYRDRGSEQYF.

The chain is built from TRBV13 and TRBJ2-1, with 8 positions matching TRBD2. CDR1 is PRHDT, CDR2 FYEKMQ, per germline (reference sequence). The trim removed 1 base at V and 4 bases at J, leaving 3 bases unmatched. This CDR3 is built from 15 residues. CDR3 region: CASSLAIAGYNEQFF. The DNA for the CDR3 is TGTGCCAGCAGCTTAGCGATAGCGGGATACAATGAGCAGTTCTTC.

V and J are TRBV27 and TRBJ2-7, with TRBD1 matching 12 bases. V shed 6 bases, J shed 3 bases, and the junction held 6 bases outside the gene matches. Germline lookup yields CDR1 MNHEY and CDR2 SMNVEV (reference sequence). This CDR3 comprises 15 residues. As DNA, the CDR3 is TGTGCCAGCAGCCAGGGACAGGGGGCGTTCTACGAGCAGTACTTC. Protein: CASSQGQGAFYEQYF.

The chain combines TRBV7-2 with TRBJ2-1; the D is unclear. Germline CDR1 SGHTA, CDR2 FQGNSA. The length of the CDR3 is 13 residues. V was pared by 1 base and J by 7 bases, with 8 bases between. This CDR3 reads CASSLDRQNEQFF. The CDR3 coding sequence is TGTGCCAGCAGCTTAGATCGACAAAATGAGCAGTTCTTC.

The rearrangement uses TRBV28 and TRBJ1-5, with TRBD1 identical over 10 bases. Germline V gene data show CDR1 as MDHEN and CDR2 as SYDVKM. The CDR3 is 14 amino acids. The junction had 5 bases not matched to a gene; V was cut back by 8 bases and J by 4 bases. The CDR3: CASLTGGFNQPQHF. The CDR3 region has the DNA TGTGCCAGCCTGACAGGGGGCTTTAATCAGCCCCAGCATTTT.

This rearrangement joins TRBV27 to TRBJ1-3; tentative D call: TRBD1 (5 bases). CDR1 and CDR2 (germline): MNHEY, SMNVEV (reference sequence). The V end lost 5 bases, the J end lost 4 bases, and 12 bases lay between the germline ends. The CDR3 length is 14 residues. In DNA form, the CDR3 reads TGTGCCAGCAGTGCAGGGTTTGAGGGAAACACCATATATTTT. Protein product: CASSAGFEGNTIYF.

The chain is built from TRBV7-9 and TRBJ1-1; unclear D gene. Between the trimmed V and J ends, which lost 3 bases and 7 bases, there was a span of 6 bases. The length of the CDR3 is 11 residues. The germline V gene has CDR1 SEHNR and CDR2 FQNEAQ (reference sequence). For the CDR3, the DNA is TGTGCCAGCAGCTTCATCTATGAAGCTTTCTTT. Its protein product is CASSFIYEAFF.

The J gene is TRBJ1-5, the V gene TRBV30, with TRBD1 identical over 7 bases. The germline V gene has CDR1 GTSNPN and CDR2 SVGIG (reference sequence). This CDR3 spans 13 amino acids. Germline trimming cut 2 bases from V and 5 bases from J; bases unmatched to any gene: 3. In DNA form, the CDR3 reads TGTGCCTGGAGTAGGGACAGATATCAGCCCCAGCATTTT. Protein: CAWSRDRYQPQHF.

The chain links TRBV9 to TRBJ2-3; TRBD2 aligns across 10 bases. CDR1 and CDR2 (germline): SGDLS, YYNGEE. CDR3 length: 15 amino acids. V was pared by 3 bases and J by 2 bases, with 3 bases of the junction left unmatched. The CDR3: CASSGTSGNTDTQYF. The CDR3 DNA sequence: TGTGCCAGCAGCGGGACTAGCGGAAACACAGATACGCAGTATTTT.

This clone is a singleton in its sample. V usage is TRBV9 and J usage is TRBJ2-6, with 9 bases fitting TRBD1. Germline CDR1 and CDR2: SGDLS and YYNGEE. V shed 2 bases, J shed 0 bases, and the junction held 6 bases outside the gene matches. This CDR3 comprises 18 residues. CDR3 residues: CASSVRDRVFSGANVLTF. The CDR3 DNA follows: TGTGCCAGCAGCGTCCGGGACAGGGTTTTCTCTGGGGCCAACGTCCTGACTTTC.

The rearrangement uses TRBV19 and TRBJ2-3; 9 nucleotides align to TRBD2. V lost 1 base to trimming and J lost 3 bases; unmatched junction nucleotides: 2. There are 15 residues in the CDR3. Germline V gene sequence: CDR1 LNHDA, CDR2 SQIVND (reference sequence). CDR3 in amino acids: CASSIASGTTDTQYF. Here the CDR3 DNA reads TGTGCCAGTAGTATAGCTAGCGGGACAACAGATACGCAGTATTTT.

The rearrangement uses TRBV6-5 and TRBJ2-3; a possible D gene is TRBD2 (6 bases). From germline, CDR1 is MNHEY and CDR2 SVGAGI. Trimming cost V 6 bases and J 10 bases, with 17 bases left between them. This CDR3 comprises 13 residues. The CDR3 DNA sequence: TGTGCCAGCAGGATCACCCGGGACTCGCCGCAGTATTTT. This codes for CASRITRDSPQYF.

The chain recombines TRBV5-1 with TRBJ2-7; 12 bases are a match to TRBD1. The CDR3 runs to 14 residues. Unmatched junction bases numbered 2, after V lost 2 bases and J lost 5 bases. Looked up from germline, CDR1 is SGHRS and CDR2 is YFSETQ. The CDR3 loop is CASSFRDRGHEQYF. CDR3 coding DNA: TGCGCCAGCAGCTTCCGGGACAGGGGGCACGAGCAGTACTTC.

The rearrangement uses TRBV19 and TRBJ1-5; D call uncertain. Germline loops: CDR1 LNHDA, CDR2 SQIVND (reference sequence). V lost 4 bases and J lost 0, with 10 bases in between. This CDR3 spans 15 amino acids. The chain's CDR3 is CASSRGGNSNQPQHF. The CDR3 DNA reads TGTGCCAGTAGTAGGGGAGGAAATAGCAATCAGCCCCAGCATTTT.

The chain combines TRBV7-8 with TRBJ2-5, with 7 nucleotides matching TRBD2. This CDR3 is built from 13 residues. V was clipped by 1 base and J by 6 bases; unmatched bases: 2. Germline V gene lookup returns CDR1 SGHVS and CDR2 FQNEAQ. For the CDR3, the DNA is TGTGCCAGCAGCTTAGAAAGCGGGAAGACCCAGTACTTC. Translation: CASSLESGKTQYF. The full variable domain, in which reference TRBV7-8 and TRBJ2-5 provide the parts outside the CDR3, is GAGVSQSPRYKVAKRGQDVALRCDPISGHVSLFWYQQALGQGPEFLTYFQNEAQLDKSGLPSDRFFAERPEGSVSTLKIQRTQQEDSAVYLCASSLESGKTQYFGPGTRLLVL.

The genes are TRBV9 and TRBJ1-1; D is unclear. Looked up from germline, CDR1 is SGDLS and CDR2 is YYNGEE. V lost 0 bases to trimming and J lost 6 bases, with 18 bases between them. This CDR3 contains 16 residues. For the CDR3, the DNA is TGTGCCAGCAGCGTAGTCCCCCCAAGCGGTAAGGCTGAAGCTTTCTTT. Translating gives CASSVVPPSGKAEAFF.

The chain employs TRBV27 and TRBJ2-2; 11 nucleotides align to TRBD2. Germline V gene data show CDR1 as MNHEY and CDR2 as SMNVEV (reference sequence). V lost 1 base to trimming and J lost 4 bases; unmatched junction nucleotides: 8. CDR3 size: 18 residues. Written as DNA, the CDR3 is TGTGCCAGCAGTTTATTACTAGCGGGAGTCGGTCTCACCGGGGAGCTGTTTTTT. Protein: CASSLLLAGVGLTGELFF.

The chain recombines TRBV7-2 with TRBJ2-4; D is perhaps TRBD2 (7 bases). Germline-derived CDR1 and CDR2 are SGHTA and FQGNSA. The V end lost 5 bases, the J end lost 9 bases, and 20 bases lay between the germline ends. This CDR3 comprises 15 residues. For the CDR3, the DNA is TGTGCCAGCAGCCCGGGGGCGGGGGCAACGGGCATTCAGTACTTC. Protein product: CASSPGAGATGIQYF.

The chain links TRBV11-2 to TRBJ1-1; 7 bases map to TRBD1. With V trimmed by 5 bases and J by 6 bases, 9 bases remained unmatched. This CDR3 is built from 14 residues. Germline V gene lookup returns CDR1 SGHAT and CDR2 FQNNGV. CDR3 region: CASSRERGGSEAFF. The CDR3 bases are TGTGCCAGCAGCCGAGAACGAGGGGGCTCTGAAGCTTTCTTT.

J is TRBJ2-4 and V is TRBV19; TRBD2 matches at 9 bases. V shed 3 bases, J shed 5 bases, and the junction held 17 bases outside the gene matches. This CDR3 has 19 amino acids. Germline V gene sequence: CDR1 LNHDA, CDR2 SQIVND (reference sequence). The CDR3 is CASSMTGKGRGGQENIQYF. CDR3 sequence (DNA): TGTGCCAGTAGTATGACGGGGAAAGGGCGGGGGGGCCAGGAAAACATTCAGTACTTC.

V usage is TRBV10-3 and J usage is TRBJ2-3; 9 bases agree with TRBD2. The germline V gene encodes CDR1 ENHRY and CDR2 SYGVKD. The junction had 10 bases not matched to a gene; V was cut back by 0 bases and J by 6 bases. This CDR3 has 17 amino acids. CDR3 residues: CAISESIAGGPRDTQYF. CDR3 sequence (DNA): TGTGCCATCAGTGAGTCGATCGCGGGGGGGCCGAGGGATACGCAGTATTTT.

J is TRBJ1-2 and V is TRBV18; 8 positions agree with TRBD1. CDR3 length: 13 residues. With V trimmed by 6 bases and J by 3 bases, 3 bases remained unmatched. The germline V gene has CDR1 KGHSH and CDR2 LQKENI. In DNA, the CDR3 is TGTGCCAGCTCCTTGGACAGGGACTATGGCTACACCTTC. It codes for CASSLDRDYGYTF.

The gene calls are TRBV7-7 and TRBJ2-1, with 8 nucleotides matching TRBD2. The V segment lost 2 bases and the J segment 5 bases; nucleotides outside the gene matches: 11. Germline-derived CDR1 and CDR2 are SSHAT and FNYEAQ (reference sequence). This CDR3 is 17 amino acids long. The chain's CDR3 is CASSLSYPGGRDNEQFF. In DNA form, the CDR3 reads TGTGCCAGCAGCTTAAGCTACCCGGGAGGGAGGGACAATGAGCAGTTCTTC. The entire variable domain, with the rest obtained from reference TRBV7-7 and TRBJ2-1, is as follows: GAGVSQSPRYKVTKRGQDVTLRCDPISSHATLYWYQQALGQGPEFLTYFNYEAQPDKSGLPSDRFSAERPEGSISTLTIQRTEQRDSAMYRCASSLSYPGGRDNEQFFGPGTRLTVL.

The V gene is TRBV28, the J gene TRBJ1-2; no reliable D call. V was pared by 6 bases and J by 8 bases, with 19 bases between. Germline CDR1 MDHEN, CDR2 SYDVKM. CDR3 size: 14 residues. The CDR3 is CASSYPGKREGYTF. DNA for the CDR3: TGTGCCAGCAGCTACCCGGGAAAAAGGGAGGGCTACACCTTC.

This clone was observed a handful of times. The chain carries TRBV4-2 and TRBJ1-1, with D perhaps matching TRBD1 (5 bases). The CDR3 is 15 amino acids. The germline gives CDR1 LGHNA, CDR2 YNFKEQ. Trimming took 4 bases from V and 1 from J, leaving 13 bases between them. As DNA, the CDR3 is TGTGCCAGCAGCCCCGGGGGAGGCCGGAACACTGAAGCTTTCTTT. This gives the protein CASSPGGGRNTEAFF.

The V and J genes are TRBV19 and TRBJ2-7; no reliable D call. Germline V CDR1 and CDR2: LNHDA, SQIVND (reference sequence). The ends were cut back, 3 bases at V and 6 bases at J, with 6 bases in the middle. The CDR3 runs to 11 residues. The CDR3 region has the DNA TGTGCCAGTAGTATCTCCCGCGAGCAGTACTTC. This encodes CASSISREQYF.

The V and J genes are TRBV11-2 and TRBJ1-3; D gene uncertain. V was shortened by 5 bases and J by 4 bases, with 12 bases between the two germline ends. The CDR3 is 14 amino acids. Germline assignment: CDR1 SGHAT and CDR2 FQNNGV. The CDR3 DNA reads TGTGCCAGCAGCCCATCGGGTCAAGGAAACACCATATATTTT. Its translation is CASSPSGQGNTIYF. Supplemented by reference TRBV11-2 and TRBJ1-3, the full variable domain reads EAGVAQSPRYKIIEKRQSVAFWCNPISGHATLYWYQQILGQGPKLLIQFQNNGVVDDSQLPKDRFSAERLKGVDSTLKIQPAKLEDSAVYLCASSPSGQGNTIYFGEGSWLTVV.

This clone has only one observation. The rearrangement joins TRBV30 to TRBJ1-3; 7 bases line up with TRBD1. The germline V gene encodes CDR1 GTSNPN and CDR2 SVGIG (reference sequence). V shed 3 bases, J shed 1 base, and the junction held 3 bases outside the gene matches. CDR3 length equals 14 residues. The CDR3 nucleotides are TGTGCCTGGAGCCTCAGGGGGTCTGGAAACACCATATATTTT. Encoded protein: CAWSLRGSGNTIYF.

The CDR3 DNA reads as TGTGCCAGCAGCCAACAGGAAGGCAGGGCGTGGGATGGCTACACCTTC. As protein: CASSQQEGRAWDGYTF. The rearrangement joins TRBV7-9 to TRBJ1-2, with a tentative D call TRBD1 (5 bases). With 5 bases removed from V and 6 bases from J, the gap between germline ends came to 22 bases. The CDR3 loop spans 16 amino acids. The germline V gene encodes CDR1 SEHNR and CDR2 FQNEAQ (reference sequence).